This T cell receptor beta chain was obtained from a study of shared clonotypes between healthy human individuals. Across the whole study: The study used three CD4 naive, three CD4 memory, two CD8 naive and one CD8 memory plate per donor.

Concerning this clone itself: Its matching antigen is unknown.

General observations from the study: Only blood samples were collected, and tissue repertoires likely differ. Naive subsets generally had larger estimated richness than memory subsets.

As originally analysed: In the immunoSEQ data, sequences were junction-only and lacked quality scores, so filtering differed. Here immunoSEQ multiplex PCR was the method, and the copy in TCRdb shows in-frame clones only, minus some. That table supplies the V and J calls and clone size; D and trimming were determined from the DNA. The sample consists of around 700,000 clones, approximately 79% of them appearing once. V gave up 5 bases and J gave up 5 bases, with 11 bases separating them. CDR1 SQVTM and CDR2 ANQGSEA come from the germline V gene. This CDR3 has 12 amino acids. The sample taken for sequencing was memory CD4+ T cells sorted from blood. The subset here: CD45RA-negative fraction. V and J are TRBV29-1 and TRBJ2-3; D possibly corresponds to TRBD2 (5 bases). The sequence came from a woman in her twenties or thirties in good health. The CDR3 DNA follows: TGCAGCGTTCTCCTACTAGGAGATACGCAGTATTTT. Its translation: CSVLLLGDTQYF.